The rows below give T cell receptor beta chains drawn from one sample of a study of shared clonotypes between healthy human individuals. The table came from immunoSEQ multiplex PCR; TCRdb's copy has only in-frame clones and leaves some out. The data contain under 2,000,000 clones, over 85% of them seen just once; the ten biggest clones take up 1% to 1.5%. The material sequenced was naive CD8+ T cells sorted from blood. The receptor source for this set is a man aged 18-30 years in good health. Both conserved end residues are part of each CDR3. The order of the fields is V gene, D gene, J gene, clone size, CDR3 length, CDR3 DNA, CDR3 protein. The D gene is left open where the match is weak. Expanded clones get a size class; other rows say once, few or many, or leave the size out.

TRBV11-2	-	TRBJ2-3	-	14	TGTGCCAACAGGATCCTCGGCGGATCAGATACGCAGTATTTT	CANRILGGSDTQYF
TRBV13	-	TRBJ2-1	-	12	TGTGCCAGCAGCCGGGGTCTGGGTGAGCAGTTCTTC	CASSRGLGEQFF
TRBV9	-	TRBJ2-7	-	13	TGTGCCAGCAGCCAAGGAGGCGGCTACGAGCAGTACTTC	CASSQGGGYEQYF
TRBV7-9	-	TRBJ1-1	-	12	TGTGCCAGCAGCCGGGGGGACACTGAAGCTTTCTTT	CASSRGDTEAFF
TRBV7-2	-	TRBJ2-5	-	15	TGTGCCAGCAGCTTAGTAGATGGAGTACAAGAGACCCAGTACTTC	CASSLVDGVQETQYF
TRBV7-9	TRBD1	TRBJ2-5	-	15	TGTGCCAGCAGCCCCCCGGACAGGGGGCTGGAGACCCAGTACTTC	CASSPPDRGLETQYF
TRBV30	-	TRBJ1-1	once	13	TGTGCCTGGAGTTCCGACACGAACACTGAAGCTTTCTTT	CAWSSDTNTEAFF
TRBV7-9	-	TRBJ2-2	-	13	TGTGCCGGAGGGGGCAGAGTCACCGGGGAGCTGTTTTTT	CAGGGRVTGELFF
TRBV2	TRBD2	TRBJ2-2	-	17	TGTGCCAGCTACTCCCCCCTGGACACGGGAGGCACCGGGGAGCTGTTTTTT	CASYSPLDTGGTGELFF
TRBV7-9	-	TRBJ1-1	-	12	TGTGCCAGCAGCTTAGGGGAGTCAGAGGCTTTCTTT	CASSLGESEAFF
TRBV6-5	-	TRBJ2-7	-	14	TGTGCCAGCAGTTACTCGAGCAGTCCCAGGGAGCAGTACTTC	CASSYSSSPREQYF
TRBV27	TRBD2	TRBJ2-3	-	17	TGTGCCAGCAGTTTTCTGCCTAGCGGCTACAACACAGATACGCAGTATTTT	CASSFLPSGYNTDTQYF
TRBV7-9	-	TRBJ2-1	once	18	TGTGCCAGCAGCTTAGCACTTGGACAGTATATTTCCTACAATGAGCAGTTCTTC	CASSLALGQYISYNEQFF